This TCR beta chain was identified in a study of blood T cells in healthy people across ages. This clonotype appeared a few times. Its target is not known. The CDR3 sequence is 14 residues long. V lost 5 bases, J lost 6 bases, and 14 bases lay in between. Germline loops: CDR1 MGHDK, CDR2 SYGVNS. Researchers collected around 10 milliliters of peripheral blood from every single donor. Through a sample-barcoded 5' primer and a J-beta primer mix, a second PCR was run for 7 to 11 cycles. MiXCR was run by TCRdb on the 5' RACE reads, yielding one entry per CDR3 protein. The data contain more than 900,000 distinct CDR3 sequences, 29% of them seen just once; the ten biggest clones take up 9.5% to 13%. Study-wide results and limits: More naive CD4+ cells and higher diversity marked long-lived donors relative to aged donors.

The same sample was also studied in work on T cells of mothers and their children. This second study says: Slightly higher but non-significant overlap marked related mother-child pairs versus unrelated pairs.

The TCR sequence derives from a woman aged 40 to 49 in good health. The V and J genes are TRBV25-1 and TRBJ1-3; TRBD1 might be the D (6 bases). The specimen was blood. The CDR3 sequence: CASSQPGAINTIYF. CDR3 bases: TGTGCCAGCAGTCAACCAGGGGCAATAAACACCATATATTTT.